The subject of this entry is one T cell receptor (beta chain). As yet, its antigen is unknown. Other DNA sequences in this sample translate to the same CDR3. Several immunoSEQ plates held equal portions of the genomic DNA taken from each subset. Profiled with immunoSEQ multiplex PCR; TCRdb holds only in-frame clones, not every one. The table shows more than 850,000 clones, with around 78% occurring only once. This sample is part of a study of shared clonotypes between healthy human individuals. Study results and limitations: As a rule, naive subsets had a larger estimated richness than memory subsets. Four donors held 5% to 5.5% of naive CD4 clonotypes in common.

Healthy and HIV-negative, the adult donors had no recent acute infections or vaccinations. Germline V CDR1 and CDR2: SEHNR, FQNEAQ (reference sequence). The CDR3 sequence is 12 residues long. V lost 5 bases, J lost 3 bases, and 7 bases lay in between. The gene calls are TRBV7-9 and TRBJ1-2; no definite D call. The TCR sequence derives from a man between 18 and 29 years old in good health. Some clones in this sample may be carry-over from other donors' samples. The sequencing input was memory CD4+ T cells from PBMCs. Specified subset: CD45RA-negative fraction. CDR3: CASSPGDYGYTF. The CDR3 coding sequence is TGTGCCAGCAGCCCCGGGGACTATGGCTACACCTTC.